This TCR beta chain was found in a study of cytomegalovirus exposure and HLA in healthy donors. The CDR3 totals 16 residues. The germline V gene encodes CDR1 MNHNS and CDR2 SASEGT. V was cut by 0 bases and J by 7 bases, with 15 bases left in between. The PCR was carried out with 60 Vbeta primers and 13 Jbeta primers. The assay was immunoSEQ multiplex PCR, and TCRdb's table has in-frame clones only and misses some. The repertoire holds about 160,000 clones, with around 74% as singletons. V usage is TRBV6-1 and J usage is TRBJ2-2, with TRBD2 as a possible D gene (6 bases). This clonotype was obtained from a female donor in good health and CMV-seronegative. Material: PBMCs. The CDR3 DNA follows: TGTGCCAGCAGTGAAGCTTATAGGCGAGCGGGCGGGGAGCTGTTTTTT. It specifies CASSEAYRRAGGELFF.